A single sample is the source of the 22 T cell receptor beta chains below, sequenced in a study of CD8 T cells in Susac syndrome. It was with random hexamers that roughly 0.5 to 1 ug RNA was reverse transcribed. TCRdb called the immunoSEQ multiplex PCR reads again in MiXCR, with one record for every CDR3 protein. This sample has tens of thousands of distinct CDR3 sequences, with about 95% found just once. Material: CD4+ T cells from PBMCs. These receptors all come from a human donor with Susac syndrome.

The V gene is TRBV3-1, the J gene TRBJ2-3; weak D call: TRBD2 (5 bases). The CDR3 has 16 residues. Deletions cut 1 base from V and 6 bases from J, with 17 bases between. Germline-derived CDR1 and CDR2 are LGHDT and YNNKEL (reference sequence). CDR3: CASSQGLSDRVDTQYF. CDR3 coding DNA: TGTGCCAGCAGCCAAGGACTATCCGATAGGGTGGATACGCAGTATTTT.

The chain has TRBV30 and TRBJ1-5; TRBD1 is a possible D gene (5 bases). This CDR3 is 14 amino acids long. Germline assignment: CDR1 GTSNPN and CDR2 SVGIG (reference sequence). Trimming removed 1 base at V and 3 bases at J, with 10 bases between. The CDR3 region is CAWSADTTNQPQHF. The CDR3 coding sequence is TGTGCCTGGAGTGCGGACACCACCAATCAGCCCCAGCATTTT.

This clonotype was picked up one time. This chain joins TRBV7-8 and TRBJ1-2; D may be TRBD1 (5 bases). This CDR3 contains 16 residues. The V gene lost 3 bases and the J gene lost 4 bases, with 18 bases spanning the gap. The V gene's germline CDR1 is SGHVS and CDR2 FQNEAQ. The CDR3 DNA reads TGTGCCAGCAGCTTTGGCGGAACCACTGGGGGCTATGGCTACACCTTC. Translation gives CASSFGGTTGGYGYTF.

V is TRBV6-2 or TRBV6-3 and J is TRBJ2-1, with D perhaps matching TRBD1 (6 bases). Germline values: CDR1 MNHEY, CDR2 SVGEGT. The CDR3 contains 13 residues. V was clipped by 6 bases and J by 0 bases, with 6 bases between them. The CDR3 here is CASRDSSYNEQFF. CDR3 sequence (DNA): TGTGCCAGCAGGGACAGCTCCTACAATGAGCAGTTCTTC.

The chain employs TRBV18 and TRBJ2-7; TRBD1 agrees at 7 bases. The CDR3 consists of 13 residues. V was pared by 5 bases and J by 0 bases, with 1 base of the junction left unmatched. Germline CDR1 is KGHSH and CDR2 is LQKENI. CDR3 in amino acids: CASSGDSSYEQYF. The CDR3, as DNA: TGTGCCAGCTCAGGGGACAGCTCCTACGAGCAGTACTTC.

V gene TRBV29-1 combines with J gene TRBJ1-1; D unresolved. The V gene's germline CDR1 is SQVTM and CDR2 ANQGSEA. Between the trimmed V and J ends, which lost 7 bases and 1 base, there was a span of 13 bases. This CDR3 region has 13 residues. The CDR3 spells CSGTKDENTEAFF. In DNA form, the CDR3 reads TGCAGCGGTACTAAGGACGAGAACACTGAAGCTTTCTTT.

The chain employs TRBV15 and TRBJ1-2; TRBD1 is a possible D gene (6 bases). Trimming took 5 bases from V and 5 from J, leaving 15 bases between them. The CDR3 length is 14 residues. Germline V gene lookup returns CDR1 LNHNV and CDR2 YYDKDF (reference sequence). Here the CDR3 DNA reads TGTGCCACCAGCCCTCCGGACAGACGGTATGGCTACACCTTC. It codes for CATSPPDRRYGYTF. Variable domain in full (rest from reference TRBV15 and TRBJ1-2): DAMVIQNPRYQVTQFGKPVTLSCSQTLNHNVMYWYQQKSSQAPKLLFHYYDKDFNNEADTPDNFQSRRPNTSFCFLDIRSPGLGDTAMYLCATSPPDRRYGYTFGSGTRLTVV.

V gene TRBV3-1 combines with J gene TRBJ2-1, with 10 bases matching TRBD2. The CDR3 loop spans 15 amino acids. V shed 3 bases and J 8 bases; nucleotides not matched to a gene: 7. Germline assignment: CDR1 LGHDT and CDR2 YNNKEL (reference sequence). CDR3: CASSQGSGGRDEQFF. CDR3 DNA: TGTGCCAGCAGCCAGGGTAGCGGGGGGCGTGATGAGCAGTTCTTC.

The rearrangement uses TRBV7-9 and TRBJ1-1, with D possibly matching TRBD1 (6 bases). The V end was cut by 1 base, the J end by 1 base, with 10 bases between. The germline V gene has CDR1 SEHNR and CDR2 FQNEAQ (reference sequence). This CDR3 is 15 amino acids long. This CDR3 is CASSLEGGTNTEAFF. The CDR3, as DNA: TGTGCCAGCAGCTTAGAAGGGGGGACGAACACTGAAGCTTTCTTT.

The V gene is TRBV5-1, the J gene TRBJ2-2; D is unclear. This CDR3 is 14 amino acids long. CDR1 is SGHRS, CDR2 YFSETQ, per germline. Trimming removed 3 bases from V and 3 bases from J, with 9 bases in between. The CDR3 DNA is TGCGCCAGCAGCTCGGACGTTCACACCGGGGAGCTGTTTTTT. Its translation is CASSSDVHTGELFF.

The genes are TRBV20-1 and TRBJ1-3; 7 bases are a match to TRBD1. CDR1 DFQATT and CDR2 SNEGSKA come from the germline V gene (reference sequence). The V gene end was trimmed by 7 bases and the J gene end by 4 bases; junction bases not matched to a gene: 4. The CDR3 is made up of 12 amino acids. The CDR3 spells CSVTGSGNTIYF. The CDR3 bases are TGCAGTGTGACAGGGTCAGGAAACACCATATATTTT.

The rearrangement joins TRBV5-1 to TRBJ2-2, with TRBD1 identical over 9 bases. The CDR3 length is 14 residues. V lost 6 bases and J lost 3; bases outside the gene matches: 3. CDR1 is SGHRS, CDR2 YFSETQ, per germline. The CDR3 nucleotides read TGCGCCAGCACGAGGACAGGGGACACCGGGGAGCTGTTTTTT. Translating gives CASTRTGDTGELFF.

The CDR3 DNA reads as TGTGCCAGCAGCCACCCCTCGAGACAGGGGTCTGACGAGACCCAGTACTTC. This translates into CASSHPSRQGSDETQYF. This chain joins TRBV3-1 and TRBJ2-5; 8 bases match TRBD1. CDR1 is LGHDT and CDR2 is YNNKEL in the germline V gene (reference sequence). The CDR3 has 17 residues. J lost 5 bases, V lost 3 bases, and 14 bases had no gene match.

This clonotype has more than one count but fewer than ten. The rearrangement links TRBV7-8 to TRBJ1-6; TRBD1 matches at 7 bases. The V gene end was trimmed by 3 bases and the J gene end by 6 bases; junction bases not matched to a gene: 11. Germline V gene lookup returns CDR1 SGHVS and CDR2 FQNEAQ. The CDR3 has 17 amino acids. CDR3 bases: TGTGCCAGCAGCTTCGAATTGCCGGGACAGCTTAATTCACCCCTCCACTTT. Its protein is CASSFELPGQLNSPLHF. Supplemented by reference TRBV7-8 and TRBJ1-6, the full variable domain reads GAGVSQSPRYKVAKRGQDVALRCDPISGHVSLFWYQQALGQGPEFLTYFQNEAQLDKSGLPSDRFFAERPEGSVSTLKIQRTQQEDSAVYLCASSFELPGQLNSPLHFGNGTRLTVT.

The chain carries TRBV7-2 and TRBJ1-5; no definite D call. Trimming pared 1 base from V and 7 bases from J, leaving 8 bases between. This CDR3 contains 13 residues. Germline-derived CDR1 and CDR2 are SGHTA and FQGNSA. This CDR3 reads CASSLGLPQPQHF. CDR3 DNA sequence: TGTGCCAGCAGCTTAGGTCTACCCCAGCCCCAGCATTTT. Combining the CDR3 with reference TRBV7-2 and TRBJ1-5 gives the whole variable domain GAGVSQSPSNKVTEKGKDVELRCDPISGHTALYWYRQSLGQGLEFLIYFQGNSAPDKSGLPSDRFSAERTGGSVSTLTIQRTQQEDSAVYLCASSLGLPQPQHFGDGTRLSIL.

The chain employs TRBV5-1 and TRBJ1-1; D is undetermined. Trimming stripped 1 base from V and 1 base from J, with 8 bases between. This CDR3 comprises 14 residues. Germline CDR1 and CDR2: SGHRS and YFSETQ. The CDR3 bases are TGCGCCAGCAGCTTGTTGTATCAGAACACTGAAGCTTTCTTT. Amino acids: CASSLLYQNTEAFF. Based on the CDR3 plus reference TRBV5-1 and TRBJ1-1, the full variable domain is KAGVTQTPRYLIKTRGQQVTLSCSPISGHRSVSWYQQTPGQGLQFLFEYFSETQRNKGNFPGRFSGRQFSNSRSEMNVSTLELGDSALYLCASSLLYQNTEAFFGQGTRLTVV.

The chain couples TRBV19 to TRBJ2-1, with D hard to call. V was cut by 8 bases and J by 3 bases, with 8 bases left in between. The CDR3 covers 12 residues. The V gene's germline CDR1 is LNHDA and CDR2 SQIVND (reference sequence). CDR3 loop: CASHGGYNEQFF. The CDR3 DNA reads as TGTGCCAGTCACGGCGGCTACAATGAGCAGTTCTTC. The entire variable domain, with the rest obtained from reference TRBV19 and TRBJ2-1, is as follows: DGGITQSPKYLFRKEGQNVTLSCEQNLNHDAMYWYRQDPGQGLRLIYYSQIVNDFQKGDIAEGYSVSREKKESFPLTVTSAQKNPTAFYLCASHGGYNEQFFGPGTRLTVL.

The CDR3 region has the DNA TGCGCCAGTGGGAGGGAGGGAATCTCCTACAATGAGCAGTTCTTC. The encoded protein is CASGREGISYNEQFF. The J gene is TRBJ2-1, the V gene TRBV4-1, with 7 bases fitting TRBD2. Germline CDR1 and CDR2: MGHRA and YSYEKL. The CDR3 has 15 amino acids. Trimming removed 9 bases from V and 0 bases from J; junction bases left unmatched: 8.

This clonotype was recorded once. This rearrangement joins TRBV11-2 to TRBJ2-1; D is ambiguous. CDR1 and CDR2 (germline): SGHAT, FQNNGV. The CDR3 totals 13 residues. Trimming left V 3 bases short and J 8 bases short, with 11 bases between. The CDR3 region has the DNA TGTGCCAGCAGCTTGGTTTCTTTCTATGAGCAGTTCTTC. Protein product: CASSLVSFYEQFF.

The CDR3 loop is CTSSPCGETGETQYF. In nucleotides, the CDR3 is TGCACCAGCAGCCCCTGTGGGGAGACGGGGGAGACCCAGTACTTC. V is TRBV1 and J is TRBJ2-5; TRBD1, the D gene given by the table, was not confirmed from the DNA. TRBV1 is a pseudogene locus. This CDR3 has 15 amino acids.

V gene TRBV3-1 combines with J gene TRBJ1-6; D uncertain. CDR1 and CDR2 from the germline V gene are LGHDT and YNNKEL (reference sequence). CDR3 length equals 13 residues. The V end was cut by 3 bases, the J end by 8 bases, with 8 bases between. CDR3 sequence (DNA): TGTGCCAGCAGCCAGTCGGTTGATTCACCCCTCCACTTT. Residues: CASSQSVDSPLHF.

This chain links TRBV4-3 with TRBJ2-7; D unclear. V lost 3 bases to trimming and J lost 3 bases, with 9 bases between them. This CDR3 is 13 amino acids long. Germline CDR1 and CDR2: LGHNA and YSLEER. This CDR3 is CASSHPGLYEQYF. The CDR3 region has the DNA TGCGCCAGCAGCCACCCTGGCCTCTACGAGCAGTACTTC.